A single sample is the source of the 11 T cell receptor beta chains below, sequenced in a study of T cell responses to AZD1222 COVID-19 vaccine. Here immunoSEQ multiplex PCR was the method, and the copy in TCRdb shows in-frame clones only, minus some. The table includes roughly 190,000 clones, just over 90% detected once. This specimen consisted of peripheral blood, obtained 28 days after the second dose of the MenACWY control vaccine. The receptors derive from an adult who received the MenACWY meningococcal vaccine as a control.

The chain is built from TRBV29-1 and TRBJ2-5, with TRBD2 as a possible D gene (5 bases). The CDR3 is made up of 12 amino acids. Per the germline V gene, CDR1 is SQVTM and CDR2 is ANQGSEA. V lost 4 bases and J lost 3, with 9 bases in between. In nucleotides, the CDR3 is TGCAGCGTTGTCCGGGGAAAAGAGACCCAGTACTTC. Translated: CSVVRGKETQYF. Drawing the rest from reference TRBV29-1 and TRBJ2-5, the complete variable domain is SAVISQKPSRDICQRGTSLTIQCQVDSQVTMMFWYRQQPGQSLTLIATANQGSEATYESGFVIDKFPISRPNLTFSTLTVSNMSPEDSSIYLCSVVRGKETQYFGPGTRLLVL.

The gene calls are TRBV5-1 and TRBJ2-3, with D possibly TRBD1 on 5 matching bases. Looked up from germline, CDR1 is SGHRS and CDR2 is YFSETQ. The CDR3 spans 15 residues. Deletions cut 3 bases from V and 5 bases from J, with 16 bases between. The CDR3: CASSYWAGLEDTQYF. For the CDR3, the DNA is TGCGCCAGCAGCTACTGGGCAGGGCTGGAAGATACGCAGTATTTT. Full variable domain (rest looked up from reference TRBV5-1 and TRBJ2-3): KAGVTQTPRYLIKTRGQQVTLSCSPISGHRSVSWYQQTPGQGLQFLFEYFSETQRNKGNFPGRFSGRQFSNSRSEMNVSTLELGDSALYLCASSYWAGLEDTQYFGPGTRLTVL.

The gene calls are TRBV3-1 (or the pseudogene TRBV3-2) and TRBJ1-1; 11 bases map to TRBD1. V lost 4 bases, J lost 4 bases, and 5 bases stayed unmatched. Germline values: CDR1 LGHDT, CDR2 YNNKEL (reference sequence). This CDR3 spans 15 amino acids. The DNA of the CDR3 is TGTGCCAGCAGCCCGGACAGGGGGCGGGCCACTGAAGCTTTCTTT. Amino acid sequence: CASSPDRGRATEAFF.

V and J are TRBV28 and TRBJ1-2; D not resolved. Germline V gives CDR1 MDHEN, CDR2 SYDVKM. Trimming removed 4 bases from V and 5 bases from J, with 11 bases in between. This CDR3 comprises 13 residues. Here the CDR3 reads CASSSEGFYGYTF. The CDR3 nucleotides are TGTGCCAGCAGTTCCGAAGGGTTTTATGGCTACACCTTC.

The chain carries TRBV6-5 and TRBJ1-2; D is ambiguous. The germline CDR1 and CDR2 sequences are MNHEY and SVGAGI. The CDR3 extends over 15 amino acids. V was clipped by 5 bases and J by 2 bases, with 15 bases between them. DNA for the CDR3: TGTGCCAGCAGTAAAACCCCTAGGTCCAACTATGGCTACACCTTC. It yields the protein CASSKTPRSNYGYTF.

The J gene is TRBJ2-5, the V gene TRBV7-9; 8 nucleotides align to TRBD1. After removal of 5 bases from V and 5 bases from J, the junction contained 7 bases not matched to a gene. This CDR3 comprises 14 residues. Germline CDR1 is SEHNR and CDR2 is FQNEAQ (reference sequence). The CDR3 region has the DNA TGTGCCAGCAGCCCGGCGACAGGGGTCGAGACCCAGTACTTC. It encodes CASSPATGVETQYF.

The CDR3 protein is CASSQALTGGGYEQYF. CDR3 bases: TGCGCCAGCAGCCAAGCCCTGACAGGGGGTGGTTACGAGCAGTACTTC. The V call is TRBV4-3, the J call TRBJ2-7; 9 positions agree with TRBD1. Looked up from germline, CDR1 is LGHNA and CDR2 is YSLEER. J lost 4 bases, V lost 1 base, and 8 bases had no gene match. The length of the CDR3 is 16 residues.

The chain recombines TRBV11-3 with TRBJ2-1; D is possibly TRBD2 (5 bases). The germline gives CDR1 SGHNT, CDR2 YENEEA. Trimming removed 2 bases from V and 7 bases from J, with 15 bases in between. There are 15 residues in the CDR3. The CDR3 here is CASSLNPLPGNEQFF. The CDR3 DNA is TGTGCCAGCAGCTTAAATCCGTTACCGGGGAATGAGCAGTTCTTC.

J is TRBJ1-1 and V is TRBV29-1, with 12 bases lining up with TRBD1. This CDR3 has 14 amino acids. V lost 4 bases, J lost 10 bases, and 10 bases stayed unmatched. Germline CDR1 and CDR2: SQVTM and ANQGSEA. The DNA for the CDR3 is TGCAGCGTTGTTAGGGACAGGGGGCCGGTGGGAGCTTTCTTT. Protein: CSVVRDRGPVGAFF.

This chain links TRBV19 with TRBJ1-5, with TRBD1 matching over 12 bases. V gave up 4 bases and J gave up 5 bases; unmatched junction bases: 9. The germline gives CDR1 LNHDA, CDR2 SQIVND (reference sequence). The CDR3 covers 17 residues. The CDR3 loop reads CASSKLTGTGGDQPQHF. The CDR3 nucleotides are TGTGCCAGTAGTAAACTTACCGGGACAGGGGGCGATCAGCCCCAGCATTTT.

This sequence joins TRBV11-2 and TRBJ2-7; D is possibly TRBD1 (6 bases). CDR1 and CDR2 from the germline V gene are SGHAT and FQNNGV. Trimming pared 6 bases from V and 4 bases from J, leaving 13 bases between. This CDR3 has 13 residues. CDR3 in amino acids: CASRNRVGYEQYF. The DNA for the CDR3 is TGTGCCAGCAGAAACAGGGTAGGGTACGAGCAGTACTTC.